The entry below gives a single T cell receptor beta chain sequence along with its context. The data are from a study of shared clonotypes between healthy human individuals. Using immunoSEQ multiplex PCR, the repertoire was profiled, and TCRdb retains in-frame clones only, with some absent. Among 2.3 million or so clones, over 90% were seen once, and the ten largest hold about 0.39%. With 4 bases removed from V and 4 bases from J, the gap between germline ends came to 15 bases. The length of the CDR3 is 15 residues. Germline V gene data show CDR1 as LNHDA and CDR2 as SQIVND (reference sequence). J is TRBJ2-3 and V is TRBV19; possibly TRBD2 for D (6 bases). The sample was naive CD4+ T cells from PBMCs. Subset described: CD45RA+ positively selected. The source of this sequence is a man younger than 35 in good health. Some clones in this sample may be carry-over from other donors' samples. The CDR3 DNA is TGTGCCAGTAGTAGGGGGGTCCCCTTCGCAGATACGCAGTATTTT. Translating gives CASSRGVPFADTQYF. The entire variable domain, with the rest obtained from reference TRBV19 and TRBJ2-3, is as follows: DGGITQSPKYLFRKEGQNVTLSCEQNLNHDAMYWYRQDPGQGLRLIYYSQIVNDFQKGDIAEGYSVSREKKESFPLTVTSAQKNPTAFYLCASSRGVPFADTQYFGPGTRLTVL.